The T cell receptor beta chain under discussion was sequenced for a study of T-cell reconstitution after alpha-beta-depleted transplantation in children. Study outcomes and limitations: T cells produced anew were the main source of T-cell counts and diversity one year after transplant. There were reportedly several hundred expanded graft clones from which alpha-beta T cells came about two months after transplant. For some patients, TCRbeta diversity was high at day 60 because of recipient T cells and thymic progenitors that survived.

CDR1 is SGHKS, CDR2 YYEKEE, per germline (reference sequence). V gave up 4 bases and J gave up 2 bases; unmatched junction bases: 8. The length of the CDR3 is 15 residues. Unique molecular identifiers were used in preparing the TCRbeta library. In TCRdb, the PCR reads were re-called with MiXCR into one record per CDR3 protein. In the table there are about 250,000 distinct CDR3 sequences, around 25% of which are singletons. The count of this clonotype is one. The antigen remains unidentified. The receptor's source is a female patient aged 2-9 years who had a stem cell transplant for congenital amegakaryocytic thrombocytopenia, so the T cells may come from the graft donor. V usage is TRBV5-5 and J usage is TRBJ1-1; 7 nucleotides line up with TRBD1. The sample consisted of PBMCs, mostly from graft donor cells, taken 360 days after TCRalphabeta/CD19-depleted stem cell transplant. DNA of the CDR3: TGTGCCAGCAGCCAGTCGGGACAGCCCAACACTGAAGCTTTCTTT. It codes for CASSQSGQPNTEAFF.